This passage covers 23 T cell receptor beta chains from one sample sequenced in a study of T cell responses to AZD1222 COVID-19 vaccine. The data were produced by immunoSEQ multiplex PCR, yet TCRdb's version contains in-frame clones alone and is incomplete. The sample holds about 150,000 clones; more than 85% are singletons and the top ten take approximately 3.4%. The sample was peripheral blood, taken 28 days after the second AZD1222 dose. These receptors were obtained from an adult who received the AZD1222 COVID-19 vaccine.

The chain couples TRBV12-3 or TRBV12-4 to TRBJ2-2; D not resolved. The CDR3 length is 13 residues. The ends were cut back, 6 bases at V and 8 bases at J, with 13 bases in the middle. CDR3 nucleotides: TGTGCCAGCAGCTCCACCTCCGGAGGGGAGCTGTTTTTT. The encoded protein is CASSSTSGGELFF.

This clone was counted once. The V gene is TRBV3-1 (or the pseudogene TRBV3-2), the J gene TRBJ1-1; maybe TRBD1 (5 bases). The CDR3 length is 15 residues. CDR1 and CDR2 (germline): LGHDT, YNNKEL (reference sequence). V was cut by 7 bases and J by 1 base, with 16 bases left in between. The CDR3 DNA reads TGTGCCAGCACTCCCGGGGCACAGCCGAACACTGAAGCTTTCTTT. Residues: CASTPGAQPNTEAFF.

The rearrangement joins TRBV4-2 to TRBJ2-2; 12 bases match TRBD1. Germline V CDR1 and CDR2: LGHNA, YNFKEQ. CDR3 length: 19 residues. The V and J ends lost 2 bases and 6 bases, in that order; junction bases with no gene match: 13. The CDR3 DNA reads as TGTGCCAGCAGCCAACAATTCATACAGGGACAGGGGGCTCCCGGGGAGCTGTTTTTT. This gives the protein CASSQQFIQGQGAPGELFF.

The CDR3 DNA is TGTGCCAGCAGTTTATTAGGACAGCTCAATGAGCAGTTCTTC. It encodes CASSLLGQLNEQFF. The chain carries TRBV28 and TRBJ2-1; tentatively, D is TRBD1 (6 bases). V was pared by 1 base and J by 6 bases, with 10 bases between. This CDR3 has 14 residues. Germline CDR1 and CDR2: MDHEN and SYDVKM.

The CDR3 bases are TGTGCCAGCAGCTTAACCCCAGTCAACAATGAGCAGTTCTTC. Encoded protein: CASSLTPVNNEQFF. The V call is TRBV7-2, the J call TRBJ2-1, with D uncertain. Germline assignment: CDR1 SGHTA and CDR2 FQGNSA. This CDR3 spans 14 amino acids. Trimming removed 2 bases at V and 5 bases at J, with 10 bases between.

The table lists this clone with a count of one. The chain couples TRBV7-9 to TRBJ2-3; 7 nucleotides agree with TRBD2. In germline, CDR1 is SEHNR, CDR2 FQNEAQ (reference sequence). The ends lost 5 bases at V and 4 bases at J; junction bases unmatched: 9. The CDR3 consists of 15 residues. The CDR3 sequence is CASSRAGGSADTQYF. CDR3 DNA sequence: TGTGCCAGCAGCCGCGCCGGGGGGTCAGCAGATACGCAGTATTTT.

This clone was counted a single time. The CDR3 region is CASSPPQGDNSPLHF. DNA of the CDR3: TGTGCCAGCTCACCACCCCAGGGAGATAATTCACCCCTCCACTTT. The J gene is TRBJ1-6, the V gene TRBV18; possibly TRBD1 for D (5 bases). The CDR3 consists of 15 residues. V was pared by 0 bases and J by 5 bases, with 8 bases between. The germline gives CDR1 KGHSH, CDR2 LQKENI.

This chain joins TRBV12-3 or TRBV12-4 and TRBJ1-4; 10 bases map to TRBD1. The V gene end was trimmed by 6 bases and the J gene end by 7 bases; junction bases not matched to a gene: 2. CDR3 size: 13 residues. Here the CDR3 reads CASRDRGAEKLFF. The CDR3 nucleotides are TGTGCCAGCAGGGACAGGGGGGCTGAAAAACTGTTTTTT.

This rearrangement joins TRBV19 to TRBJ1-5; D ambiguous. Between the trimmed V and J ends, which lost 6 bases and 3 bases, there was a span of 12 bases. CDR1 is LNHDA and CDR2 is SQIVND in the germline V gene (reference sequence). This CDR3 is built from 14 residues. This CDR3 reads CASSRTDDNQPQHF. For the CDR3, the DNA is TGTGCCAGTAGCAGGACGGACGACAATCAGCCCCAGCATTTT.

The gene calls are TRBV5-1 and TRBJ1-1; D is ambiguous. V shed 1 base and J shed 4 bases, with 8 bases lying between them. The V gene's germline CDR1 is SGHRS and CDR2 YFSETQ. This CDR3 comprises 13 residues. The CDR3 is CASSLQVRTEAFF. The CDR3 DNA reads as TGCGCCAGCAGCTTGCAGGTACGCACTGAAGCTTTCTTT.

In this sample, this clone turned up a few times. The gene calls are TRBV6-5 and TRBJ2-7, with D possibly being TRBD2 (5 bases). The CDR3 spans 14 residues. Trimming took 4 bases from V and 6 from J, leaving 16 bases between them. The germline V gene encodes CDR1 MNHEY and CDR2 SVGAGI. The CDR3 loop is CASSFVSGIGEQYF. The DNA for the CDR3 is TGTGCCAGCAGTTTTGTATCCGGGATTGGCGAGCAGTACTTC.

The chain joins TRBV9 to TRBJ2-7, with 11 bases identical to TRBD2. Losses at the gene ends were 4 bases for V and 5 bases for J; bases not matched to a gene: 14. This CDR3 comprises 17 residues. Germline CDR1 and CDR2: SGDLS and YYNGEE. CDR3 region: CASSPLRIAGGPHEQYF. CDR3 coding DNA: TGTGCCAGCAGCCCTCTTCGAATAGCGGGAGGGCCCCACGAGCAGTACTTC.

This sequence joins TRBV6-5 and TRBJ1-2; tentatively, D is TRBD1 (5 bases). Germline V CDR1 and CDR2: MNHEY, SVGAGI. This CDR3 is built from 14 residues. Trimming pared 7 bases from V and 2 bases from J, leaving 14 bases between. Here the CDR3 DNA reads TGTGCCAGCAAATCGGGACCCACGAACTATGGCTACACCTTC. As protein: CASKSGPTNYGYTF.

The chain couples TRBV11-2 to TRBJ2-5, with D tentatively TRBD2 (5 bases). The CDR3 length is 13 residues. Germline loops: CDR1 SGHAT, CDR2 FQNNGV. V lost 3 bases to trimming and J lost 1 base, with 6 bases between them. CDR3 amino acids: CASSLSGQETQYF. Written as DNA, the CDR3 is TGTGCCAGCAGCTTGAGCGGCCAAGAGACCCAGTACTTC.

This sequence joins TRBV6-2 or TRBV6-3 and TRBJ2-5; the match to TRBD2 covers 16 bases. J gave up 6 bases and V 4 bases, and 8 bases lay outside the gene matches. This CDR3 is built from 17 residues. Germline V lookup: CDR1 MNHEY, CDR2 SVGEGT. This CDR3 reads CASSSPGLAGGRKTQYF. CDR3 nucleotide sequence: TGTGCCAGCAGTTCGCCGGGACTAGCGGGAGGGCGAAAGACCCAGTACTTC.

The V and J genes are TRBV28 and TRBJ2-7, with a tentative D call TRBD1 (6 bases). Trimming took off 6 bases at V and 3 bases at J, with 9 bases between the two ends. The CDR3 has 12 amino acids. CDR1 and CDR2 (germline): MDHEN, SYDVKM. The DNA of the CDR3 is TGTGCCAGCAGGCAGGGGAACTACGAGCAGTACTTC. Residues: CASRQGNYEQYF.

This CDR3 is CASSLHWDTEAFF. CDR3 nucleotide sequence: TGTGCCAGCAGCCTACATTGGGACACTGAAGCTTTCTTT. The V call is TRBV7-3, the J call TRBJ1-1; D remains unclear. Germline CDR1 is SGHTA and CDR2 is FQGTGA. Trimming took off 5 bases at V and 3 bases at J, with 10 bases between the two ends. The CDR3 extends over 13 amino acids. The full variable domain, its missing parts supplied by reference TRBV7-3 and TRBJ1-1, is GAGVSQTPSNKVTEKGKYVELRCDPISGHTALYWYRQSLGQGPEFLIYFQGTGAADDSGLPNDRFFAVRPEGSVSTLKIQRTERGDSAVYLCASSLHWDTEAFFGQGTRLTVV.

V is TRBV6-5 and J is TRBJ2-7; D remains ambiguous. Trimming shortened V by 9 bases and J by 2 bases, and 11 bases separated the two germline ends. The CDR3 is 12 amino acids. Germline V gene lookup returns CDR1 MNHEY and CDR2 SVGAGI. As DNA, the CDR3 is TGTGCCAGTGGGTTGCCCACCTACGAGCAGTACTTC. It specifies CASGLPTYEQYF.

The chain joins TRBV19 to TRBJ1-1; D is uncertain. Germline values: CDR1 LNHDA, CDR2 SQIVND (reference sequence). Trimming left V 0 bases short and J 9 bases short, with 8 bases between. The length of the CDR3 is 12 residues. The CDR3 nucleotides read TGTGCCAGTAGTATAGAAGGCTATAAAGCTTTCTTT. This encodes CASSIEGYKAFF.

The chain joins TRBV7-2 to TRBJ1-5; D is uncertain. The germline V gene has CDR1 SGHTA and CDR2 FQGNSA. V lost 4 bases, J lost 7 bases, and 17 bases lay in between. This CDR3 has 15 residues. The DNA for the CDR3 is TGTGCCAGCAGCTCGACACTGGGTCAAGTACAGCCCCAGCATTTT. It is translated as CASSSTLGQVQPQHF.

This chain uses TRBV27 with TRBJ1-4; D perhaps matches TRBD1 (5 bases). From germline, CDR1 is MNHEY and CDR2 SMNVEV (reference sequence). The length of the CDR3 is 14 residues. Trimming cost V 0 bases and J 6 bases, with 8 bases left between them. The chain's CDR3 is CASSLSGGDEKLFF. In nucleotides, the CDR3 is TGTGCCAGCAGTTTATCTGGGGGTGATGAAAAACTGTTTTTT.

CDR3 protein: CASSSPGGSGNTIYF. The CDR3 DNA reads TGTGCCAGCAGTTCGCCGGGGGGAAGTGGAAACACCATATATTTT. The chain employs TRBV28 and TRBJ1-3, with D perhaps TRBD1 (5 bases). Germline V gene lookup returns CDR1 MDHEN and CDR2 SYDVKM. The CDR3 runs to 15 residues. With 4 bases removed from V and 3 bases from J, the gap between germline ends came to 13 bases.

The chain recombines TRBV3-1 (or the pseudogene TRBV3-2) with TRBJ1-5; D is undetermined. The V gene's germline CDR1 is LGHDT and CDR2 YNNKEL (reference sequence). Trimming shortened V by 4 bases and J by 8 bases, and 12 bases separated the two germline ends. CDR3 length equals 13 residues. DNA for the CDR3: TGTGCCAGCAGCCTTAGTGGCTGGGAGCCCCAGCATTTT. This sequence encodes CASSLSGWEPQHF.